The 13 T cell receptor beta chains in this list originate from one sample, sequenced in a study of shared clonotypes between healthy human individuals. Assay: immunoSEQ multiplex PCR; the TCRdb copy retains only in-frame clones and omits some. The data show about 1.1 million clones, with about four fifths seen just once and 0.5% to 0.6% held by the top ten. Input material: memory CD4+ T cells from PBMCs. Subset meaning: CD45RA-negative fraction. These receptors were taken from a man between 18 and 29 years old in good health. Some clones in this sample may be carry-over from other donors' samples.

The rearrangement uses TRBV11-3 and TRBJ2-3; unclear D gene. The V end was cut by 5 bases, the J end by 5 bases, with 20 bases between. Germline V lookup: CDR1 SGHNT, CDR2 YENEEA. This CDR3 comprises 16 residues. As DNA, the CDR3 is TGTGCCAGCAGCCCGTCTCGGGCCCGGCCGGGAGATACGCAGTATTTT. Protein sequence: CASSPSRARPGDTQYF.

In its sample, this clone was seen a few times. The chain recombines TRBV7-9 with TRBJ1-2, with TRBD1 as a possible D gene (5 bases). CDR1 and CDR2 from the germline V gene are SEHNR and FQNEAQ (reference sequence). V lost 5 bases, J lost 4 bases, and 23 bases lay in between. The CDR3 totals 17 residues. The CDR3 nucleotides are TGTGCCAGCAGCCGATTACAATACGTAGACAGACCCTATGGCTACACCTTC. Its translation is CASSRLQYVDRPYGYTF.

The genes are TRBV5-4 and TRBJ2-7; TRBD1 aligns across 10 bases. There are 15 residues in the CDR3. CDR1 and CDR2 from the germline V gene are SGHNT and YYREEE (reference sequence). V dropped 4 bases and J dropped 2; count of bases not matched to a gene: 6. CDR3 loop: CASSARDRGTYEQYF. The DNA of the CDR3 is TGTGCCAGCAGCGCCCGGGACAGGGGAACCTACGAGCAGTACTTC.

V gene TRBV4-3 combines with J gene TRBJ1-2; no clear D gene. The CDR3 length is 18 residues. Germline V gives CDR1 LGHNA, CDR2 YSLEER. Deletions cut 1 base from V and 3 bases from J, with 21 bases between. CDR3 sequence (DNA): TGCGCCAGCAGCCAAGGCCCGAGAAAGGGTGGAGTGGACTATGGCTACACCTTC. It encodes CASSQGPRKGGVDYGYTF.

J is TRBJ2-6 and V is TRBV5-1, with no clear D. The germline CDR1 and CDR2 sequences are SGHRS and YFSETQ. V was shortened by 3 bases and J by 2 bases, with 9 bases between the two germline ends. The CDR3 totals 15 residues. CDR3 sequence: CASSSQGAGANVLTF. CDR3 nucleotides: TGCGCCAGCAGCTCCCAAGGAGCTGGGGCCAACGTCCTGACTTTC.

This clone was seen only a few times. Other DNA sequences in this specimen translate into the identical CDR3. The chain carries TRBV28 and TRBJ1-5; D unresolved. The CDR3 is made up of 14 amino acids. The germline V gene has CDR1 MDHEN and CDR2 SYDVKM. V lost 4 bases, J lost 0 bases, and 7 bases lay in between. As DNA, the CDR3 is TGTGCCAGCAGTTCTGGTCATAGCAATCAGCCCCAGCATTTT. Its protein is CASSSGHSNQPQHF.

This clone was detected only a few times. The chain recombines TRBV6-1 with TRBJ2-7; 11 bases are shared with TRBD2. V shed 3 bases, J shed 1 base, and the junction held 5 bases outside the gene matches. CDR3 length equals 16 residues. The germline V gene encodes CDR1 MNHNS and CDR2 SASEGT. CDR3 amino acids: CASSDLAGGASYEQYF. Here the CDR3 DNA reads TGTGCCAGCAGTGACCTAGCGGGAGGCGCATCCTACGAGCAGTACTTC.

This chain uses TRBV6-4 with TRBJ2-7; D uncertain. Per germline, CDR1 MRHNA and CDR2 SNTAGT. V shed 5 bases and J shed 4 bases, with 9 bases lying between them. CDR3 length: 12 residues. CDR3 DNA: TGTGCCAGCAGTTCCGCGCCGTACGAGCAGTACTTC. Protein: CASSSAPYEQYF.

This clone occurred many times. The genes are TRBV6-1 and TRBJ2-2; possible D gene TRBD1, 6 bases. Germline CDR1 reads MNHNS; CDR2 reads SASEGT. V was clipped by 11 bases and J by 1 base, with 14 bases between them. There are 14 residues in the CDR3. The CDR3 loop is CAGPGTRNTGELFF. The DNA for the CDR3 is TGTGCCGGACCCGGGACACGGAACACCGGGGAGCTGTTTTTT.

A single count supports this clone. This chain links TRBV19 with TRBJ1-1; the D is unclear. This CDR3 region has 13 residues. CDR1 and CDR2 from the germline V gene are LNHDA and SQIVND (reference sequence). Trimming cost V 2 bases and J 5 bases, with 9 bases left between them. The CDR3 bases are TGTGCCAGTAGTATAAATCGATTAACTGAAGCTTTCTTT. This translates into CASSINRLTEAFF.

The gene calls are TRBV7-3 and TRBJ2-1; 9 bases are shared with TRBD1. The CDR3 runs 15 residues. Per the germline V gene, CDR1 is SGHTA and CDR2 is FQGTGA. V shed 4 bases, J shed 4 bases, and the junction held 5 bases outside the gene matches. For the CDR3, the DNA is TGTGCCAGCAGCTCACGGACAGGGGCATACAATGAGCAGTTCTTC. Residues: CASSSRTGAYNEQFF.

V is TRBV18 and J is TRBJ2-5; D ambiguous. V lost 2 bases to trimming and J lost 5 bases, with 12 bases between them. The CDR3 is 14 residues long. CDR1 is KGHSH, CDR2 LQKENI, per germline. The CDR3 is CASSPSRSAETQYF. CDR3 bases: TGTGCCAGCTCACCATCAAGGAGTGCGGAGACCCAGTACTTC.

The chain recombines TRBV7-3 with TRBJ2-1; D might be TRBD2 (5 bases). CDR1 SGHTA and CDR2 FQGTGA come from the germline V gene. V was clipped by 2 bases and J by 5 bases, with 31 bases between them. The CDR3 is made up of 21 amino acids. DNA of the CDR3: TGTGCCAGCAGCTTACGCCCACCTTCGACCCCGGGAACTAGGATCCACAATGAGCAGTTCTTC. It is translated as CASSLRPPSTPGTRIHNEQFF.